Each of the 19 T cell receptor beta chains below was sequenced from the same sample in a study of OX40 agonist ivuxolimab in advanced cancers. Sequenced by immunoSEQ multiplex PCR; TCRdb stores in-frame clones only, minus some. The repertoire includes tens of thousands of clones, just over 85% of them detected once, and approximately 1% sits in the top ten. The starting material was CD4+ or CD8+ T cells sorted from blood, obtained in a trial of the OX40 agonist ivuxolimab. The receptors were sampled from an adult with an advanced solid tumor such as melanoma, head and neck, liver or kidney cancer.

The chain links TRBV18 to TRBJ2-5, with D uncertain. The CDR3 is 12 amino acids. CDR1 and CDR2 (germline): KGHSH, LQKENI. Trimming removed 2 bases from V and 7 bases from J, with 8 bases in between. CDR3 region: CASSPGVATQYF. CDR3 coding DNA: TGTGCCAGCTCACCAGGGGTGGCGACCCAGTACTTC.

This clone showed up just once. CDR3 loop: CASSYRQGTNSPLHF. CDR3 nucleotides: TGTGCCAGCAGTTATCGGCAGGGTACTAATTCACCCCTCCACTTT. V usage is TRBV6-5 and J usage is TRBJ1-6; D is perhaps TRBD1 (5 bases). The CDR3 runs 15 residues. Germline lookup yields CDR1 MNHEY and CDR2 SVGAGI. V lost 3 bases and J lost 6, with 12 bases in between.

V gene TRBV5-1 combines with J gene TRBJ2-2; D gene ambiguous. V lost 0 bases and J 1 base, leaving 7 bases between the germline ends. CDR3 length: 15 residues. CDR1 is SGHRS, CDR2 YFSETQ, per germline. For the CDR3, the DNA is TGCGCCAGCAGCTTGGACGGGCTGAACACCGGGGAGCTGTTTTTT. This encodes CASSLDGLNTGELFF.

The chain is built from TRBV11-2 and TRBJ2-3; maybe TRBD1 (6 bases). Germline values: CDR1 SGHAT, CDR2 FQNNGV. V was shortened by 3 bases and J by 2 bases, with 12 bases between the two germline ends. CDR3 length: 15 residues. This CDR3 is CASSFRGSYTDTQYF. The CDR3 region has the DNA TGTGCCAGCAGCTTCAGGGGATCCTACACAGATACGCAGTATTTT.

V is TRBV27 and J is TRBJ1-3; 10 bases align to TRBD1. Germline trimming cut 6 bases from V and 2 bases from J; bases unmatched to any gene: 4. The CDR3 has 15 residues. Germline CDR1 MNHEY, CDR2 SMNVEV (reference sequence). The DNA for the CDR3 is TGTGCCAGCAGCCCCGGGACAGGGGCTGGAAACACCATATATTTT. This sequence encodes CASSPGTGAGNTIYF.

The V call is TRBV5-3, the J call TRBJ1-5, with D tentatively TRBD1 (6 bases). TRBV5-3 carries the ORF label, with uncertain function. CDR3 size: 16 residues. V gave up 4 bases and J gave up 7 bases, with 21 bases separating them. The CDR3 loop reads CARSPMCYRAVQPQHF. The DNA of the CDR3 is TGTGCCAGAAGCCCCATGTGTTACAGGGCCGTACAGCCCCAGCATTTT.

This sequence joins TRBV7-2 and TRBJ1-4; D not resolved. CDR1 is SGHTA, CDR2 FQGNSA, per germline. Trimming removed 3 bases at V and 3 bases at J, with 14 bases between. There are 16 residues in the CDR3. This CDR3 reads CASSLRRPSSNEKLFF. The DNA for the CDR3 is TGTGCCAGCAGCTTGCGTCGTCCTTCTTCTAATGAAAAACTGTTTTTT.

The chain couples TRBV9 to TRBJ2-5, with D tentatively TRBD2 (5 bases). V lost 0 bases to trimming and J lost 2 bases, with 11 bases between them. Germline V lookup: CDR1 SGDLS, CDR2 YYNGEE. This CDR3 has 15 amino acids. The CDR3 protein is CASSVVPGFQETQYF. The CDR3 DNA reads as TGTGCCAGCAGCGTAGTTCCGGGGTTTCAAGAGACCCAGTACTTC.

CDR3 DNA sequence: TGCGCCAGCAGTGCGGACAGGGGGCTCAACTATGGCTACACCTTC. This sequence encodes CASSADRGLNYGYTF. This chain uses TRBV10-2 with TRBJ1-2; TRBD1 aligns across 11 bases. This CDR3 region has 15 residues. The V and J ends lost 4 bases and 2 bases, in that order; junction bases with no gene match: 3. Germline V gene sequence: CDR1 WSHSY, CDR2 SAAADI.

Here the CDR3 reads CASSFSGFRLAGDNEQFF. The DNA for the CDR3 is TGTGCCAGCAGTTTCTCCGGGTTCCGACTAGCGGGAGACAATGAGCAGTTCTTC. The chain recombines TRBV27 with TRBJ2-1, with 12 bases fitting TRBD2. The J segment lost 5 bases and the V segment lost 3 bases, leaving 11 bases of the junction unmatched. The V gene's germline CDR1 is MNHEY and CDR2 SMNVEV (reference sequence). The CDR3 sequence is 18 residues long.

The genes are TRBV10-1 and TRBJ1-1; no clear D gene. V was trimmed by 3 bases and J by 7 bases, leaving 12 bases between them. The germline V gene has CDR1 WNHNN and CDR2 SYGVQD (reference sequence). This CDR3 is built from 13 residues. Written as DNA, the CDR3 is TGCGCCAGCAGTGAAGGATTAGCTCTTGAAGCTTTCTTT. This encodes CASSEGLALEAFF.

V usage is TRBV9 and J usage is TRBJ1-6, with D tentatively TRBD1 (5 bases). Looked up from germline, CDR1 is SGDLS and CDR2 is YYNGEE. The CDR3 length is 16 residues. The ends were cut back, 0 bases at V and 10 bases at J, with 17 bases in the middle. CDR3: CASSVGAGYIGSPLHF. The CDR3 coding sequence is TGTGCCAGCAGCGTAGGAGCAGGGTATATCGGCTCACCCCTCCACTTT.

The CDR3 sequence: CASSLLAGPNTGELFF. The CDR3 bases are TGTGCCAGCAGCCTTTTAGCGGGGCCGAACACCGGGGAGCTGTTTTTT. The chain carries TRBV18 and TRBJ2-2; 8 positions match TRBD2. CDR3 length: 16 residues. V was pared by 8 bases and J by 0 bases, with 8 bases of the junction left unmatched. The germline V gene has CDR1 KGHSH and CDR2 LQKENI.

V gene TRBV7-9 combines with J gene TRBJ1-1; D might be TRBD1 (5 bases). V dropped 5 bases and J dropped 0 bases, with 16 bases sitting between them. The CDR3 contains 16 residues. Germline CDR1 reads SEHNR; CDR2 reads FQNEAQ (reference sequence). CDR3 sequence (DNA): TGTGCCAGCAGCGCGCTGGGGGGGTCCATGAACACTGAAGCTTTCTTT. Translation gives CASSALGGSMNTEAFF.

The J gene is TRBJ1-1, the V gene TRBV25-1; no firm D call. The CDR3 consists of 15 residues. Trimming removed 6 bases from V and 0 bases from J, with 14 bases in between. The V gene's germline CDR1 is MGHDK and CDR2 SYGVNS. Here the CDR3 DNA reads TGTGCCAGCAGCGGTGCCGACGGTCTGAACACTGAAGCTTTCTTT. It codes for CASSGADGLNTEAFF.

This rearrangement joins TRBV7-9 to TRBJ2-3; no reliable D call. V was trimmed by 0 bases and J by 6 bases, leaving 10 bases between them. CDR3 length: 14 amino acids. Looked up from germline, CDR1 is SEHNR and CDR2 is FQNEAQ (reference sequence). CDR3 loop: CASSLASRRDTQYF. As DNA, the CDR3 is TGTGCCAGCAGCTTAGCTAGCCGGCGGGATACGCAGTATTTT.

This chain uses TRBV29-1 with TRBJ1-4; D gene ambiguous. V lost 7 bases, J lost 4 bases, and 13 bases lay in between. The CDR3 is 13 residues long. From germline, CDR1 is SQVTM and CDR2 ANQGSEA. CDR3 coding DNA: TGCAGCGCGGCGGCCCAGAATAATGAAAAACTGTTTTTT. This sequence encodes CSAAAQNNEKLFF.

This CDR3 reads CASSQGQRSTYNEQFF. The CDR3 coding sequence is TGTGCCAGCAGCCAAGGACAGCGATCTACCTACAATGAGCAGTTCTTC. The chain uses TRBV4-2 and TRBJ2-1; the D gene is possibly TRBD1 (5 bases). The CDR3 consists of 16 residues. The ends were cut back, 1 base at V and 2 bases at J, with 12 bases in the middle. Germline V CDR1 and CDR2: LGHNA, YNFKEQ.

The chain employs TRBV6-1 and TRBJ1-4; 8 nucleotides line up with TRBD1. This CDR3 contains 15 residues. In germline, CDR1 is MNHNS, CDR2 SASEGT. V dropped 8 bases and J dropped 4; count of bases not matched to a gene: 9. CDR3 coding DNA: TGTGCCAGCTTCGACAGGGGCTTGGGTAATGAAAAACTGTTTTTT. Its translation: CASFDRGLGNEKLFF.